This T cell receptor beta chain stems from a study of shared clonotypes between healthy human individuals. Assay used: immunoSEQ multiplex PCR; TCRdb lists only in-frame clones, some missing. The sample gives fewer than 1.8 million clones, about 98.5% of which show up once; around 0.33% is in the top ten. Germline V gives CDR1 MNHEY, CDR2 SVGAGI. The CDR3 totals 14 residues. Trimming pared 0 bases from V and 8 bases from J, leaving 10 bases between. The source is a man aged 25 to 45 in good health. The chain recombines TRBV6-5 with TRBJ2-2; D is unresolved. Sequenced material: naive CD4+ T cells sorted from blood. The subset was: CD45RA+ positively selected. The CDR3 DNA sequence: TGTGCCAGCAGTTACTCGATGGGCTTAGGGGAGCTGTTTTTT. It encodes CASSYSMGLGELFF.